This T cell receptor beta chain was sequenced in a study of T cell changes during pregnancy in multiple sclerosis. Data came from immunoSEQ multiplex PCR; TCRdb stores just in-frame clones and leaves some out. Of tens of thousands of clones listed, roughly 94% are singletons. From germline, CDR1 is MGHRA and CDR2 YSYEKL. The CDR3 spans 14 residues. The V end was cut by 0 bases, the J end by 4 bases, with 10 bases between. This clonotype originated in a female donor in good health, enrolled as a control in a pregnancy study. The V gene is TRBV4-1, the J gene TRBJ2-7, with TRBD1 as a possible D gene (5 bases). Sequenced here: peripheral blood, sampled in the second trimester of pregnancy. The CDR3 DNA follows: TGCGCCAGCAGCCAAGAAGACAGTCCATACGAGCAGTACTTC. Translated, it gives CASSQEDSPYEQYF.